The sequence of this T cell receptor beta chain was determined in a study of PD-L1 blockade in urothelial cancer. Quantification of FFPE tumor DNA relied on amplified housekeeping genes. Some clones are missing from TCRdb's copy, which holds only in-frame ones; the method was immunoSEQ multiplex PCR. The sample yields about 32,000 clones, just over 35% seen once. The CDR3 consists of 13 residues. V was cut by 4 bases and J by 4 bases, with 9 bases left in between. Germline V lookup: CDR1 LNHDA, CDR2 SQIVND (reference sequence). V and J are TRBV19 and TRBJ2-3; D is uncertain. The clonotype was recovered from a man aged 60 to 69 with urothelial cancer. The sample was tumor tissue, taken before atezolizumab (anti-PD-L1) treatment. The DNA for the CDR3 is TGTGCCAGTAGTAGGGCCGGTCCAGATACGCAGTATTTT. The encoded protein is CASSRAGPDTQYF.